These T cell receptor beta chains were read from a single sample in a study of long-term antiretroviral therapy in people with HIV. Clones were sequenced by immunoSEQ multiplex PCR, and TCRdb holds only the in-frame ones, with some missing. Among about 30,000 clones listed, over 90% were seen once. Sequenced here: unsorted PBMCs, sampled about 6.5 years after starting antiretroviral therapy. The source of these receptors is a woman in her thirties or forties with HIV. Each CDR3 is given with its conserved first and last residue. The order of the fields is J gene, V gene, clone size, D gene, CDR3 protein, CDR3 DNA. A D gene is named only where the DNA matches it firmly. The size field is filled for only some rows; it gives once, few, many or a size class.

j_gene: TRBJ1-2; v_gene: TRBV18; abundance: -; d_gene: -; CDR3aa: CASSPREDYGYTF; CDR3nt: TGTGCCAGCTCACCACGAGAGGACTATGGCTACACCTTC
j_gene: TRBJ2-2; v_gene: TRBV4-3; abundance: -; d_gene: TRBD1; CDR3aa: CASSQNGQGANGELFF; CDR3nt: TGCGCCAGCAGCCAAAATGGACAGGGGGCTAATGGGGAGCTGTTTTTT
j_gene: TRBJ1-1; v_gene: TRBV29-1; abundance: once; d_gene: -; CDR3aa: CSVEGQGRGNTEAFF; CDR3nt: TGCAGCGTTGAAGGGCAGGGGCGTGGGAACACTGAAGCTTTCTTT
j_gene: TRBJ2-3; v_gene: TRBV27; abundance: -; d_gene: -; CDR3aa: CASSPVVIRTLHTDTQYF; CDR3nt: TGTGCCAGCAGTCCCGTAGTCATTAGGACTTTACACACAGATACGCAGTATTTT
j_gene: TRBJ2-1; v_gene: TRBV10-3; abundance: few; d_gene: -; CDR3aa: CAINQGSGNEQFF; CDR3nt: TGTGCCATCAACCAGGGTTCTGGCAATGAGCAGTTCTTC
j_gene: TRBJ1-4; v_gene: TRBV7-2; abundance: -; d_gene: -; CDR3aa: CASSPSGARNEKLFF; CDR3nt: TGTGCCAGCAGCCCCTCGGGGGCTCGAAATGAAAAACTGTTTTTT
j_gene: TRBJ1-2; v_gene: TRBV5-1; abundance: -; d_gene: -; CDR3aa: CASSLVTAYGYTF; CDR3nt: TGCGCCAGCAGCTTGGTGACAGCCTATGGCTACACCTTC
j_gene: TRBJ2-1; v_gene: TRBV4-1; abundance: -; d_gene: -; CDR3aa: CASSQAATGEQFF; CDR3nt: TGCGCCAGCAGCCAAGCGGCTACCGGAGAGCAGTTCTTC
j_gene: TRBJ1-1; v_gene: TRBV6-1; abundance: -; d_gene: TRBD1; CDR3aa: CASSLGGVTEAFF; CDR3nt: TGTGCCAGCAGCCTAGGGGGCGTCACTGAAGCTTTCTTT
j_gene: TRBJ2-3; v_gene: TRBV4-3; abundance: -; d_gene: -; CDR3aa: CASSQAGAWTSRGDTQYF; CDR3nt: TGCGCCAGCAGCCAAGCCGGGGCGTGGACTAGCAGGGGGGATACGCAGTATTTT